Listed below are T cell receptor beta chains from one sample, sequenced in a study of cytotoxic CD8 clonotypes in ibrutinib-treated CLL. Here immunoSEQ multiplex PCR was the method, and the copy in TCRdb shows in-frame clones only, minus some. The sample lists 250,000 or so clones, 70% seen once, with less than 20% in the top ten. Sequences were derived from PBMCs, sampled after 24 months of ibrutinib treatment. The source is a human donor with chronic lymphocytic leukemia. The CDR3 runs from the conserved cysteine through the conserved F or W. A D gene is named only where the DNA matches it firmly.

v_gene,j_gene,d_gene,CDR3aa
TRBV11-3,TRBJ2-1,TRBD1,CASSGWTGVSSYNEQFF
TRBV2,TRBJ1-5,-,CASRAGLSNQPQHF
TRBV30,TRBJ2-7,-,CAWTGTPRYEQYF
TRBV6-5,TRBJ1-2,-,CASSYSQVVGYTF
TRBV28,TRBJ2-3,-,CASITSSSSTDTQYF
TRBV19,TRBJ2-4,-,CASSIEALAKNIQYF
TRBV4-3,TRBJ1-2,-,CASSQDRGSNYGYTF
TRBV7-6,TRBJ2-5,-,CASTSTSEARGTQYF
TRBV19,TRBJ1-3,-,CASRNQGPSGNTIYF
TRBV9,TRBJ2-3,TRBD1,CASSASTGEGVDTQYF
TRBV4-1,TRBJ2-2,TRBD1,CASSQEWTGGATGELFF
TRBV29-1,TRBJ1-3,-,CSAGWASAGNTIYF
TRBV12-5,TRBJ2-1,-,CASSPAMSSYNEQFF
TRBV9,TRBJ1-2,-,CASSVPGAVGYTF
TRBV6-5,TRBJ2-2,-,CASREQGSGELFF
TRBV6-1,TRBJ2-7,TRBD2,CASSPWTSGSYEQYF
TRBV4-1,TRBJ2-1,-,CASSQGGVLDEQFF
TRBV19,TRBJ2-2,-,CASSMWGPGELFF
TRBV20-1,TRBJ2-7,-,CSATHLYEQYF
TRBV7-2,TRBJ2-7,-,CATQLRTPGAYEQYF
TRBV7-2,TRBJ2-7,TRBD1,CASSDFPGQGYEQYF
TRBV10-1,TRBJ2-7,-,CASSGGPRGPYEQYF
TRBV27,TRBJ2-5,-,CASSKDRAGSRETQYF